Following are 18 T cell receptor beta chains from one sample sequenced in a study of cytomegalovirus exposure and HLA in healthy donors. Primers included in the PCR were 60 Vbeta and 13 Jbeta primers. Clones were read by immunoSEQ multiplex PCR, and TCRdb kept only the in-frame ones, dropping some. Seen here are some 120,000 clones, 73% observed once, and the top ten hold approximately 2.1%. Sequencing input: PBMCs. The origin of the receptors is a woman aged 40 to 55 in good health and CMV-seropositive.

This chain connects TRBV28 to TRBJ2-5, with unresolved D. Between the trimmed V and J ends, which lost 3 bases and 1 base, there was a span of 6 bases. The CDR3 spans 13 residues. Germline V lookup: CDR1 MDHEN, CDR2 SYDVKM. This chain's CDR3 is CASSFDFQETQYF. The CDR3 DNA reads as TGTGCCAGCAGTTTCGACTTCCAAGAGACCCAGTACTTC.

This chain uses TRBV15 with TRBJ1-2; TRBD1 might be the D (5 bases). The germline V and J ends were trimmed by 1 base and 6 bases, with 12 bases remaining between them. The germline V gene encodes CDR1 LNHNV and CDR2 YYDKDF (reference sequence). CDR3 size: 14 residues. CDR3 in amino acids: CATSRAQGVNGYTF. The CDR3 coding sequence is TGTGCCACCAGCAGAGCCCAGGGTGTAAATGGCTACACCTTC.

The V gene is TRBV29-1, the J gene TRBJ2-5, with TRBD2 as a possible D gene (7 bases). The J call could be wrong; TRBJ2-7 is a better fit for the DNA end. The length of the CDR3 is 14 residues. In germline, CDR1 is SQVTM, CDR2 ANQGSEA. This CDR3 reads CSVLGGAGSYEQYF. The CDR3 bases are TGCAGCGTCCTGGGGGGGGCAGGCTCCTACGAGCAGTACTTC.

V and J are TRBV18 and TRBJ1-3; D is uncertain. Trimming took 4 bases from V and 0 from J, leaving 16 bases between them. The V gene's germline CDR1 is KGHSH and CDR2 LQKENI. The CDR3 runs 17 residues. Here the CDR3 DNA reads TGTGCCAGCTCACGGGAGGCCGCCGGACTCTCTGGAAACACCATATATTTT. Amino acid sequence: CASSREAAGLSGNTIYF.

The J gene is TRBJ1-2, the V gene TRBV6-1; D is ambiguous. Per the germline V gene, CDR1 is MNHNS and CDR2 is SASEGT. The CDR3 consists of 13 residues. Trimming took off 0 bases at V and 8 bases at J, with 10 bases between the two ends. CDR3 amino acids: CASSEAEQYGYTF. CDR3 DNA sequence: TGTGCCAGCAGTGAAGCGGAGCAGTACGGCTACACCTTC.

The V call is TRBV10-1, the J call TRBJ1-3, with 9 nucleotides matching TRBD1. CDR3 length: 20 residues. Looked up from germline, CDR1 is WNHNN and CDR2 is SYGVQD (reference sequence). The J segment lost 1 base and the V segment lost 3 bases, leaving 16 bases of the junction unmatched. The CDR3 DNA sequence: TGCGCCAGCAGTGAACCCGGGACAGGGAATGAGGTTAGATCTGGAAACACCATATATTTT. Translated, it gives CASSEPGTGNEVRSGNTIYF.

The CDR3 is CASSGGALAGGGDEQFF. CDR3 DNA sequence: TGTGCCAGCAGCGGGGGGGCCTTAGCGGGGGGCGGGGATGAGCAGTTCTTC. The chain couples TRBV7-2 to TRBJ2-1; TRBD2 matches at 10 bases. The V and J ends lost 5 bases and 8 bases, in that order; junction bases with no gene match: 15. Germline lookup yields CDR1 SGHTA and CDR2 FQGNSA. The CDR3 runs 17 residues.

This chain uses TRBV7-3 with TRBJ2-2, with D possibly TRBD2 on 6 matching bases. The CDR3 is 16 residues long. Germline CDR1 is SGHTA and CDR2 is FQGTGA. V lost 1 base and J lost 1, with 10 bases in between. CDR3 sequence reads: CASSLSGTQNTGELFF. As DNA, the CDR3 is TGTGCCAGCAGCTTAAGCGGGACGCAGAACACCGGGGAGCTGTTTTTT.

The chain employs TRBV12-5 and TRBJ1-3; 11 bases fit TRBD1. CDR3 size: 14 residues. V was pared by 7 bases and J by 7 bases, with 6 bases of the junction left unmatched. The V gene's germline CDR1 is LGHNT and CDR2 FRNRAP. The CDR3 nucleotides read TGTGCTAGTGCCCTAGGGACAGGGGGGAACACCATATATTTT. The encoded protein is CASALGTGGNTIYF.

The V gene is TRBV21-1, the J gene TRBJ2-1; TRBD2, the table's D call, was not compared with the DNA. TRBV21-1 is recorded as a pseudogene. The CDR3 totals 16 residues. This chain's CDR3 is CASIRKAGGGASEQFF. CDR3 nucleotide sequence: TGTGCCAGCATAAGGAAAGCGGGGGGGGGAGCCAGTGAGCAGTTCTTC.

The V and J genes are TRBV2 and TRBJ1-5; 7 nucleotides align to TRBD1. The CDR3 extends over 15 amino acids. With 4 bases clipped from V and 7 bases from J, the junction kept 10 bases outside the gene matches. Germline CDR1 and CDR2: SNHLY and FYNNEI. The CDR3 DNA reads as TGTGCCAGCAGTGTGAGACAGGGAATAGGCCAGCCCCAGCATTTT. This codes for CASSVRQGIGQPQHF. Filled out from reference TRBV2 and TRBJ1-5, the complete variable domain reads EPEVTQTPSHQVTQMGQEVILRCVPISNHLYFYWYRQILGQKVEFLVSFYNNEISEKSEIFDDQFSVERPDGSNFTLKIRSTKLEDSAMYFCASSVRQGIGQPQHFGDGTRLSIL.

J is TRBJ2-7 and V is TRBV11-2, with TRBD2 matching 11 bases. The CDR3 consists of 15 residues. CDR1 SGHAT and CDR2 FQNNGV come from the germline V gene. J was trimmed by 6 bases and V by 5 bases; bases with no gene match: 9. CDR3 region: CASSHIAGGPGEQYF. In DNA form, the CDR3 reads TGTGCCAGCAGCCATATAGCGGGAGGGCCGGGCGAGCAGTACTTC.

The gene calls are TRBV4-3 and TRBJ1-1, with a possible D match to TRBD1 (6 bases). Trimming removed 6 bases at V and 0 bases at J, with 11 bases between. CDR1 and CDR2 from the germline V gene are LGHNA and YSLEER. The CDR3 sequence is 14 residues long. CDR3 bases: TGCGCCAGCAGAGACCGGACAGTGAACACTGAAGCTTTCTTT. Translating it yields CASRDRTVNTEAFF.

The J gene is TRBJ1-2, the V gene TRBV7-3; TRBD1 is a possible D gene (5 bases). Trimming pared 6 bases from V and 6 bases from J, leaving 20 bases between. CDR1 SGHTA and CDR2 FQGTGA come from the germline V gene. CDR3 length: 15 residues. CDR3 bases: TGTGCCAGCAGTTTGGTCCCGGGGCCGGGGGATGGCTACACCTTC. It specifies CASSLVPGPGDGYTF. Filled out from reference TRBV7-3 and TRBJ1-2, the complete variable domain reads GAGVSQTPSNKVTEKGKYVELRCDPISGHTALYWYRQSLGQGPEFLIYFQGTGAADDSGLPNDRFFAVRPEGSVSTLKIQRTERGDSAVYLCASSLVPGPGDGYTFGSGTRLTVV.

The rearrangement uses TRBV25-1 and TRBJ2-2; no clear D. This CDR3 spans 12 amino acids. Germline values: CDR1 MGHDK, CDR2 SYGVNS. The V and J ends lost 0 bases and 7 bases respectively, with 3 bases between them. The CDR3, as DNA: TGTGCCAGCAGTGAATACGGCGGGGAGCTGTTTTTT. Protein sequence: CASSEYGGELFF.

CDR3 in DNA: TGTGCCAGCTCTATTAGCTCCTACGAGCAGTACTTC. It specifies CASSISSYEQYF. The genes are TRBV28 and TRBJ2-7; D is ambiguous. Trimming cost V 8 bases and J 0 bases, with 8 bases left between them. This CDR3 spans 12 amino acids. From germline, CDR1 is MDHEN and CDR2 SYDVKM.

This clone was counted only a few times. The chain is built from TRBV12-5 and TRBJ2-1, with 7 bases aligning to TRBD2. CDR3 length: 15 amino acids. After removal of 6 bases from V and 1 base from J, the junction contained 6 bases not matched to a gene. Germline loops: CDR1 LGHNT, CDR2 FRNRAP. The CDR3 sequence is CASGYQGGSYNEQFF. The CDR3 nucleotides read TGTGCTAGTGGATATCAGGGAGGGTCCTACAATGAGCAGTTCTTC.

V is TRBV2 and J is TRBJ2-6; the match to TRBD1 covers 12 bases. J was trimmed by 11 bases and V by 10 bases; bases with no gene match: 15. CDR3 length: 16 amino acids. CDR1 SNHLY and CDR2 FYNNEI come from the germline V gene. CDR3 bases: TGTGCCAAAGGGACAGGGGGCCATACAAGGAACGACGTCCTGACTTTC. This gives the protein CAKGTGGHTRNDVLTF.